Below, 23 T cell receptor beta chains from the same sample are listed, as sequenced in a study of T cell responses to AZD1222 COVID-19 vaccine. Generated by immunoSEQ multiplex PCR, the TCRdb table keeps only in-frame clones and is missing some. The sample carries about 48,000 clones, around nine tenths recorded once. The material was peripheral blood, obtained 28 days after the second AZD1222 dose. The receptors originated from an adult who received the AZD1222 COVID-19 vaccine.

This chain links TRBV19 with TRBJ1-2; D is undetermined. Germline lookup yields CDR1 LNHDA and CDR2 SQIVND (reference sequence). The V and J ends lost 3 bases and 4 bases respectively, with 12 bases between them. This CDR3 has 14 amino acids. Here the CDR3 DNA reads TGTGCCAGTAGTATTCTCACCTTGGGCTATGGCTACACCTTC. It yields the protein CASSILTLGYGYTF.

The CDR3 nucleotides read TGTGCCAGCAGCCCCAGGGTAGAGACCCAGTACTTC. Protein product: CASSPRVETQYF. The chain combines TRBV6-6 with TRBJ2-5; D is possibly TRBD1 (5 bases). The CDR3 is 12 amino acids. The V gene's germline CDR1 is MNHNY and CDR2 SVGAGI (reference sequence). V lost 6 bases and J lost 4, with 9 bases in between.

The V call is TRBV5-1, the J call TRBJ2-1; perhaps TRBD1 as D (6 bases). Trimming stripped 6 bases from V and 1 base from J, with 11 bases between. The CDR3 consists of 14 residues. Germline V CDR1 and CDR2: SGHRS, YFSETQ. The chain's CDR3 is CASKGEGSYNEQFF. The CDR3 DNA reads as TGCGCCAGCAAGGGGGAAGGGTCCTACAATGAGCAGTTCTTC. The entire variable domain, with the rest obtained from reference TRBV5-1 and TRBJ2-1, is as follows: KAGVTQTPRYLIKTRGQQVTLSCSPISGHRSVSWYQQTPGQGLQFLFEYFSETQRNKGNFPGRFSGRQFSNSRSEMNVSTLELGDSALYLCASKGEGSYNEQFFGPGTRLTVL.

V gene TRBV28 combines with J gene TRBJ2-5; D tentatively fits TRBD1 or TRBD2 (6 bases each). The CDR3 is 13 amino acids. Germline V gene sequence: CDR1 MDHEN, CDR2 SYDVKM. V dropped 6 bases and J dropped 5 bases, with 13 bases sitting between them. The CDR3 loop is CASSSGGRETQYF. The DNA for the CDR3 is TGTGCCAGCAGCTCCGGGGGCAGGGAGACCCAGTACTTC. Drawing the rest from reference TRBV28 and TRBJ2-5, the complete variable domain is DVKVTQSSRYLVKRTGEKVFLECVQDMDHENMFWYRQDPGLGLRLIYFSYDVKMKEKGDIPEGYSVSREKKERFSLILESASTNQTSMYLCASSSGGRETQYFGPGTRLLVL.

The chain uses TRBV12-3 or TRBV12-4 and TRBJ2-1; 7 bases line up with TRBD2. Trimming took 5 bases from V and 10 from J; bases not matched to a gene: 5. The CDR3 runs 12 residues. The CDR3 protein is CASSPGLPEQFF. The CDR3 coding sequence is TGTGCCAGCAGTCCGGGACTACCCGAGCAGTTCTTC.

V is TRBV2 and J is TRBJ1-2; weak D call: TRBD1 (6 bases). Trimming removed 5 bases from V and 4 bases from J, with 14 bases in between. The germline gives CDR1 SNHLY, CDR2 FYNNEI. There are 14 residues in the CDR3. In DNA form, the CDR3 reads TGTGCCAGCAGTTCCCAGGGGCCGGTCTATGGCTACACCTTC. Residues: CASSSQGPVYGYTF.

This rearrangement joins TRBV7-9 to TRBJ2-7, with 7 bases matching TRBD1. Germline CDR1 reads SEHNR; CDR2 reads FQNEAQ (reference sequence). This CDR3 contains 13 residues. Trimming at V came to 5 bases and at J to 7 bases, leaving 8 bases not matched to a gene. CDR3 bases: TGTGCCAGCAGCCCCCAGACAGGGCGTGAGCAGTACTTC. This gives the protein CASSPQTGREQYF.

This clone was seen just once. This chain links TRBV10-3 with TRBJ2-3; 11 bases fit TRBD1. The V gene's germline CDR1 is ENHRY and CDR2 SYGVKD. V was clipped by 7 bases and J by 4 bases; unmatched bases: 4. This CDR3 region has 14 residues. CDR3 DNA: TGTGCCATCAAGGGACAGGGGGATTCAGATACGCAGTATTTT. It specifies CAIKGQGDSDTQYF.

The V gene is TRBV9, the J gene TRBJ1-1, with D unresolved. Germline lookup yields CDR1 SGDLS and CDR2 YYNGEE. The V and J ends lost 2 bases and 0 bases respectively, with 11 bases between them. CDR3 length: 15 amino acids. This CDR3 is CASSVSWTVNTEAFF. DNA for the CDR3: TGTGCCAGCAGCGTCTCATGGACGGTGAACACTGAAGCTTTCTTT.

The genes are TRBV10-2 and TRBJ2-7; TRBD2 aligns across 8 bases. The CDR3 consists of 15 residues. Unmatched junction bases numbered 9, after V lost 2 bases and J lost 6 bases. Germline CDR1 and CDR2: WSHSY and SAAADI. The CDR3 loop reads CASSETAGALVEQYF. CDR3 nucleotide sequence: TGCGCCAGCAGTGAGACAGCGGGAGCCTTGGTCGAGCAGTACTTC.

This chain links TRBV19 with TRBJ1-6, with D hard to call. This CDR3 is built from 15 residues. Trimming took off 1 base at V and 7 bases at J, with 11 bases between the two ends. CDR1 and CDR2 (germline): LNHDA, SQIVND (reference sequence). The CDR3 coding sequence is TGTGCCAGTAGTATAGTAGAAGGGTTGAATTCACCCCTCCACTTT. Encoded protein: CASSIVEGLNSPLHF. Combining the CDR3 with reference TRBV19 and TRBJ1-6 gives the whole variable domain DGGITQSPKYLFRKEGQNVTLSCEQNLNHDAMYWYRQDPGQGLRLIYYSQIVNDFQKGDIAEGYSVSREKKESFPLTVTSAQKNPTAFYLCASSIVEGLNSPLHFGNGTRLTVT.

This clone occurred a few times. The chain has TRBV19 and TRBJ1-4, with D unclear. The V gene lost 5 bases and the J gene lost 0 bases, with 25 bases spanning the gap. Germline CDR1 and CDR2: LNHDA and SQIVND (reference sequence). There are 20 residues in the CDR3. The CDR3 reads CASSAQPRPRSGATNEKLFF. The CDR3 DNA sequence: TGTGCCAGTAGTGCCCAGCCCCGGCCCCGAAGTGGAGCAACTAATGAAAAACTGTTTTTT.

The V gene is TRBV25-1, the J gene TRBJ2-7; D may be TRBD2 (5 bases). From germline, CDR1 is MGHDK and CDR2 SYGVNS. The V end was cut by 1 base, the J end by 5 bases, with 9 bases between. This CDR3 comprises 13 residues. CDR3 coding DNA: TGTGCCAGCAGTGAATCGGGATGGCACGAGCAGTACTTC. Protein product: CASSESGWHEQYF.

This clone was recorded a few times. The chain couples TRBV12-3 or TRBV12-4 to TRBJ1-3; D gene ambiguous. This CDR3 contains 13 residues. Trimming cost V 7 bases and J 0 bases, with 7 bases left between them. CDR3 DNA sequence: TGTGCCAGCACCCTTTTCTCTGGAAACACCATATATTTT. This gives the protein CASTLFSGNTIYF.

This chain connects TRBV4-1 to TRBJ1-2, with a possible D match to TRBD1 (6 bases). The germline V gene encodes CDR1 MGHRA and CDR2 YSYEKL. V lost 2 bases and J 10 bases, leaving 26 bases between the germline ends. CDR3 length: 17 amino acids. CDR3 protein: CASSQFGAGQHKNYYTF. The CDR3 DNA follows: TGCGCCAGCAGCCAATTCGGTGCGGGACAACACAAGAATTACTACACCTTC.

The chain recombines TRBV5-1 with TRBJ2-5; either TRBD1 or TRBD2 may supply D (7 bases each). The CDR3 runs to 14 residues. The germline V gene encodes CDR1 SGHRS and CDR2 YFSETQ. V was trimmed by 3 bases and J by 2 bases, leaving 11 bases between them. The CDR3, as DNA: TGCGCCAGCAGCTGGGGGGGACAGCAAGAGACCCAGTACTTC. Translation gives CASSWGGQQETQYF.

This rearrangement joins TRBV5-1 to TRBJ1-1; D uncertain. Germline V gene data show CDR1 as SGHRS and CDR2 as YFSETQ. The V end lost 0 bases, the J end lost 1 base, and 10 bases lay between the germline ends. The CDR3 has 15 residues. The DNA for the CDR3 is TGCGCCAGCAGCTTGGCCCCGGCGACGAACACTGAAGCTTTCTTT. It yields the protein CASSLAPATNTEAFF.

The chain is built from TRBV2 and TRBJ2-3; D is perhaps TRBD2 (6 bases). V dropped 4 bases and J dropped 11 bases, with 10 bases sitting between them. This CDR3 is 11 amino acids long. Germline-derived CDR1 and CDR2 are SNHLY and FYNNEI. The CDR3 is CASSVGRGQYF. The CDR3 DNA reads TGTGCCAGCAGTGTTGGGCGGGGGCAGTATTTT.

A single count supports this clone. The chain combines TRBV19 with TRBJ1-1; D is uncertain. This CDR3 is 14 amino acids long. Germline lookup yields CDR1 LNHDA and CDR2 SQIVND (reference sequence). V was clipped by 4 bases and J by 3 bases, with 12 bases between them. The CDR3: CASSNWAGYTEAFF. CDR3 nucleotide sequence: TGTGCCAGTAGTAATTGGGCCGGGTACACTGAAGCTTTCTTT.

This chain uses TRBV6-2 or TRBV6-3 with TRBJ1-2, with D unresolved. The CDR3 runs 16 residues. V was pared by 3 bases and J by 3 bases, with 17 bases between. Looked up from germline, CDR1 is MNHEY and CDR2 is SVGEGT. CDR3 sequence reads: CASSYYNPTSDYGYTF. The CDR3 DNA is TGTGCCAGCAGTTATTACAATCCGACCTCTGACTATGGCTACACCTTC.

The V call is TRBV6-1, the J call TRBJ2-2; maybe TRBD1 (6 bases). The V end lost 2 bases, the J end lost 3 bases, and 7 bases lay between the germline ends. Germline V lookup: CDR1 MNHNS, CDR2 SASEGT. The CDR3 loop spans 14 amino acids. CDR3 DNA: TGTGCCAGCAGTGAACCAGGGGACACCGGGGAGCTGTTTTTT. Translated: CASSEPGDTGELFF.

This chain connects TRBV19 to TRBJ1-1; D is ambiguous. The CDR3 totals 14 residues. Trimming cost V 4 bases and J 1 base, with 10 bases left between them. CDR1 and CDR2 (germline): LNHDA, SQIVND (reference sequence). The CDR3 reads CASSTEGWNTEAFF. CDR3 in DNA: TGTGCCAGTAGTACAGAAGGATGGAACACTGAAGCTTTCTTT.

The chain is built from TRBV6-5 and TRBJ1-1, with 7 bases aligning to TRBD1. Germline CDR1 MNHEY, CDR2 SVGAGI. V gave up 2 bases and J gave up 4 bases; unmatched junction bases: 1. The CDR3 sequence is 13 residues long. The CDR3: CASSYQGGTEAFF. The CDR3 coding sequence is TGTGCCAGCAGTTACCAGGGGGGCACTGAAGCTTTCTTT.